A single sample is the source of the 9 T cell receptor beta chains below, sequenced in a study of shared clonotypes between healthy human individuals. Here immunoSEQ multiplex PCR was the method, and the copy in TCRdb shows in-frame clones only, minus some. The sample holds about 1 million clones, about 77% seen once. Sequences were obtained from memory CD4+ T cells sorted from blood. This sample's subset: CD45RA-negative fraction. The receptors originated from a man between 18 and 35 years old in good health.

This chain uses TRBV5-1 with TRBJ1-1; TRBD1 might be the D (6 bases). This CDR3 comprises 12 residues. Germline CDR1 and CDR2: SGHRS and YFSETQ. Trimming left V 5 bases short and J 7 bases short, with 12 bases between. This CDR3 is CASSTGRGEAFF. Written as DNA, the CDR3 is TGCGCCAGCAGTACAGGGAGAGGTGAAGCTTTCTTT.

The chain is built from TRBV5-1 and TRBJ1-2, with D possibly matching TRBD1 (6 bases). The CDR3 length is 19 residues. Germline values: CDR1 SGHRS, CDR2 YFSETQ. V was clipped by 3 bases and J by 3 bases, with 27 bases between them. In DNA form, the CDR3 reads TGCGCCAGCAGCTCCCGGGACACCCTCAACTCAGTAGAGGACTATGGCTACACCTTC. Protein product: CASSSRDTLNSVEDYGYTF.

The count of this clone is one. A much larger clone differs from this one at a single base, so this may be a read error. The rearrangement links TRBV5-1 to TRBJ1-1, with 8 bases identical to TRBD1. Germline assignment: CDR1 SGHRS and CDR2 YFSETQ. V was clipped by 4 bases and J by 0 bases; unmatched bases: 2. The length of the CDR3 is 14 residues. CDR3 amino acids: CASSGQGLNTEAFF. For the CDR3, the DNA is TGCGCCAGCAGCGGACAGGGCTTGAACACTGAAGCTTTCTTT.

V and J are TRBV2 and TRBJ2-2; D remains unclear. V gave up 9 bases and J gave up 6 bases, with 8 bases separating them. Per the germline V gene, CDR1 is SNHLY and CDR2 is FYNNEI. There are 11 residues in the CDR3. CDR3 bases: TGTGCCAGTAAGAATCCCGGGGAGCTGTTTTTT. It yields the protein CASKNPGELFF.

V and J are TRBV28 and TRBJ2-7; possibly TRBD1 for D (6 bases). The V end lost 6 bases, the J end lost 0 bases, and 12 bases lay between the germline ends. The germline gives CDR1 MDHEN, CDR2 SYDVKM. This CDR3 contains 14 residues. The CDR3 nucleotides read TGTGCCAGCAGACTTTTGGGGGCCTCCTACGAGCAGTACTTC. This codes for CASRLLGASYEQYF.

The sample holds one count of this clone. The J gene is TRBJ1-1, the V gene TRBV2, with 7 bases aligning to TRBD1. The CDR3 totals 15 residues. With V trimmed by 2 bases and J by 0 bases, 3 bases remained unmatched. The germline V gene has CDR1 SNHLY and CDR2 FYNNEI. CDR3 nucleotides: TGTGCCAGCAGTGAACAGGGGGTAATGAACACTGAAGCTTTCTTT. It codes for CASSEQGVMNTEAFF.

Points on this clone: Other DNA variants within this sample encode the same CDR3. The gene calls are TRBV10-3 and TRBJ2-5; possibly TRBD2 for D (5 bases). This CDR3 comprises 13 residues. The ends were cut back, 2 bases at V and 4 bases at J, with 8 bases in the middle. Germline CDR1 and CDR2: ENHRY and SYGVKD. The CDR3: CAISESRGETQYF. DNA of the CDR3: TGTGCCATCAGTGAGAGTCGGGGAGAGACCCAGTACTTC.

This clone appeared a single time. The chain has TRBV5-4 and TRBJ1-2; 11 bases agree with TRBD1. Trimming cost V 1 base and J 5 bases; bases outside gene matches: 7. This CDR3 has 16 amino acids. The V gene's germline CDR1 is SGHNT and CDR2 YYREEE (reference sequence). In DNA form, the CDR3 reads TGTGCCAGCAGCTTGCGCCCGGGACAGGGGGTTTATGGCTACACCTTC. Protein product: CASSLRPGQGVYGYTF.

CDR3: CASSPYGVGLNSYEQYF. The CDR3 nucleotides are TGTGCCAGCTCACCATACGGCGTAGGCCTAAACTCCTACGAGCAGTACTTC. The chain recombines TRBV18 with TRBJ2-7, with D unresolved. The CDR3 has 17 amino acids. V was shortened by 2 bases and J by 0 bases, with 17 bases between the two germline ends. Germline CDR1 and CDR2: KGHSH and LQKENI. The entire variable domain, with the rest obtained from reference TRBV18 and TRBJ2-7, is as follows: NAGVMQNPRHLVRRRGQEARLRCSPMKGHSHVYWYRQLPEEGLKFMVYLQKENIIDESGMPKERFSAEFPKEGPSILRIQQVVRGDSAAYFCASSPYGVGLNSYEQYFGPGTRLTVT.